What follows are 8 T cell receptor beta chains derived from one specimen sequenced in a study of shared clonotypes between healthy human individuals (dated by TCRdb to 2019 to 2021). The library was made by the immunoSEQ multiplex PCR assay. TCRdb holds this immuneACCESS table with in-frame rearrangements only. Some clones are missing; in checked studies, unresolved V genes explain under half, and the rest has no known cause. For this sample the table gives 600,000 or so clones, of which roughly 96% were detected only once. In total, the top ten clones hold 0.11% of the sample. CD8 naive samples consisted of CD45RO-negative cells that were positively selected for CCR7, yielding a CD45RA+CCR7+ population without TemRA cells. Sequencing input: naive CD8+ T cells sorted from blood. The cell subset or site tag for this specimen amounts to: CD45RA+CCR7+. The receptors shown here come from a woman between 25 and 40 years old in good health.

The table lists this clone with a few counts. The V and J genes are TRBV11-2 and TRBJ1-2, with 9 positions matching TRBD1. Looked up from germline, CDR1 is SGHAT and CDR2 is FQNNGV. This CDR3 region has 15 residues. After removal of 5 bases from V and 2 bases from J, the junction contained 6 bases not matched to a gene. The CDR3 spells CASSPWDRANYGYTF. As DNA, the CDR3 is TGTGCCAGCAGCCCATGGGACAGGGCGAACTATGGCTACACCTTC.

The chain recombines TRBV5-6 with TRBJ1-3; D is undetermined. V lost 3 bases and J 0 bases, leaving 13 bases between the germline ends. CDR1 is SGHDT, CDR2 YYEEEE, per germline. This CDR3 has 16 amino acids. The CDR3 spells CASSSPPWTSGNTIYF. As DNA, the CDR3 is TGTGCCAGCAGCTCCCCGCCCTGGACCTCTGGAAACACCATATATTTT.

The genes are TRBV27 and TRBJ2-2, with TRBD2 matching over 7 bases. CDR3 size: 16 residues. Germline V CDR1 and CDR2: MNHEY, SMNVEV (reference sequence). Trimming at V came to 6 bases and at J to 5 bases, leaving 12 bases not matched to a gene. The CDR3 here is CASSLRDYPKTGELFF. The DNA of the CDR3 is TGTGCCAGCAGCCTCCGGGACTACCCAAAGACCGGGGAGCTGTTTTTT.

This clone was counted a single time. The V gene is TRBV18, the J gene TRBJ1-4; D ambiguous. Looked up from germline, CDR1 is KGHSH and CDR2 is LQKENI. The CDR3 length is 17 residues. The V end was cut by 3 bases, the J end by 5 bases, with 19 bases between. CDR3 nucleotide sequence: TGTGCCAGCTCACCGTCCCGCGGGAAGGCGGGAAATGAAAAACTGTTTTTT. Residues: CASSPSRGKAGNEKLFF. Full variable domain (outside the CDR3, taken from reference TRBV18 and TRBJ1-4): NAGVMQNPRHLVRRRGQEARLRCSPMKGHSHVYWYRQLPEEGLKFMVYLQKENIIDESGMPKERFSAEFPKEGPSILRIQQVVRGDSAAYFCASSPSRGKAGNEKLFFGSGTQLSVL.

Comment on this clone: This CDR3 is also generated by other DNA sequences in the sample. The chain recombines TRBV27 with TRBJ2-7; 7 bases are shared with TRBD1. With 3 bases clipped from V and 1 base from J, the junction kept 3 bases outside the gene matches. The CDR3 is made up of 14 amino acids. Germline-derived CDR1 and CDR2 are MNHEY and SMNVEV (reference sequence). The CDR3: CASSLYRGSYEQYF. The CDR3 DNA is TGTGCCAGCAGTTTGTACAGGGGTTCCTACGAGCAGTACTTC.

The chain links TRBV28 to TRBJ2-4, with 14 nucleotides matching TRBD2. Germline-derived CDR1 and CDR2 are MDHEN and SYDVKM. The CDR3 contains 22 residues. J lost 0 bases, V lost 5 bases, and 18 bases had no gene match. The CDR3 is CASSATSGRAGDLTLAKNIQYF. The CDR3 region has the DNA TGTGCCAGCAGTGCGACTAGCGGGAGGGCCGGGGATCTAACTCTAGCCAAAAACATTCAGTACTTC.

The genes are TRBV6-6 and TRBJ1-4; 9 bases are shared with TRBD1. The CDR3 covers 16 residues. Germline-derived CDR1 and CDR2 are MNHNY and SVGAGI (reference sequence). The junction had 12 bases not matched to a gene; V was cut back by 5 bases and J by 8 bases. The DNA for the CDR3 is TGTGCCAGCAGTCAGGGCGAGACAGGGGGGGAAGAAAAACTGTTTTTT. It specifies CASSQGETGGEEKLFF.

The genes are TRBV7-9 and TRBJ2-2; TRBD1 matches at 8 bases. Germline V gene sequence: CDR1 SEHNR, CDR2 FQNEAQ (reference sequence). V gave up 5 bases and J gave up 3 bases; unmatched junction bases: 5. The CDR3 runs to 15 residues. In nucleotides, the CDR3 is TGTGCCAGCAGCGCTGGACAGGGTTACACCGGGGAGCTGTTTTTT. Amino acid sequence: CASSAGQGYTGELFF.